Following are 15 T cell receptor beta chains from one sample sequenced in a study of neurological immune-mediated disorders. TCRdb independently ran MiXCR on the 5' RACE reads; one entry per CDR3 protein. The sample carries about 38,000 distinct CDR3 sequences, around a tenth recorded once. Sequences were obtained from CD4+ T cells from blood. These receptors originate from a woman in her 30s with HTLV-1-associated myelopathy (HAM/TSP).

This clonotype was found many times. The CDR3 coding sequence is TGCAGTGCTACAGGGACACCCATCGAGCAGTACTTC. This codes for CSATGTPIEQYF. This chain uses TRBV20-1 with TRBJ2-7, with D perhaps TRBD1 (6 bases). Germline assignment: CDR1 DFQATT and CDR2 SNEGSKA (reference sequence). V gave up 4 bases and J gave up 6 bases, with 13 bases separating them. The CDR3 has 12 residues.

This clonotype was recorded at least ten times. The DNA of the CDR3 is TGCAGTGCTAGAAGCGGGGGGAACACCGGGGAGCTGTTTTTT. The encoded protein is CSARSGGNTGELFF. The chain carries TRBV20-1 and TRBJ2-2; 8 nucleotides align to TRBD2. The length of the CDR3 is 14 residues. The ends lost 2 bases at V and 1 base at J; junction bases unmatched: 0. Germline CDR1 is DFQATT and CDR2 is SNEGSKA (reference sequence).

This clonotype was counted many times. The chain joins TRBV18 to TRBJ2-7, with D perhaps matching TRBD1 (5 bases). In germline, CDR1 is KGHSH, CDR2 LQKENI. This CDR3 has 13 amino acids. V was shortened by 2 bases and J by 7 bases, with 12 bases between the two germline ends. Written as DNA, the CDR3 is TGTGCCAGCTCACCAGCAGGGATGGGAGAGCAGTACTTC. It translates to CASSPAGMGEQYF.

This clonotype occurred many times. The chain couples TRBV20-1 to TRBJ1-4; D uncertain. This CDR3 has 14 amino acids. Germline values: CDR1 DFQATT, CDR2 SNEGSKA (reference sequence). Trimming cost V 3 bases and J 7 bases, with 15 bases left between them. This chain's CDR3 is CSASHLEGREKLFF. In DNA, the CDR3 is TGCAGTGCTAGCCACTTAGAGGGTCGTGAAAAACTGTTTTTT.

This clonotype was observed many times. V usage is TRBV6-6 and J usage is TRBJ2-6; D gene uncertain. The germline V and J ends were trimmed by 6 bases and 0 bases, with 18 bases remaining between them. CDR1 and CDR2 from the germline V gene are MNHNY and SVGAGI (reference sequence). CDR3 size: 18 residues. CDR3 region: CASSPAVQPGSGANVLTF. The CDR3 DNA reads TGTGCCAGCAGCCCAGCAGTCCAGCCGGGCTCTGGGGCCAACGTCCTGACTTTC.

This clonotype was observed at least ten times. The chain has TRBV7-9 and TRBJ1-1, with unresolved D. Germline V gene sequence: CDR1 SEHNR, CDR2 FQNEAQ (reference sequence). V was shortened by 6 bases and J by 0 bases, with 11 bases between the two germline ends. This CDR3 is built from 14 residues. As DNA, the CDR3 is TGTGCCAGCAGACGGACGGTCCTGAACACTGAAGCTTTCTTT. Translation: CASRRTVLNTEAFF.

This clonotype showed up many times. The V and J genes are TRBV5-1 and TRBJ2-1; 11 positions match TRBD2. Germline V gene lookup returns CDR1 SGHRS and CDR2 YFSETQ. J gave up 2 bases and V 6 bases, and 7 bases lay outside the gene matches. The CDR3 totals 16 residues. CDR3 sequence reads: CASTESTSGAYNEQFF. As DNA, the CDR3 is TGCGCCAGCACAGAATCGACTAGCGGGGCCTACAATGAGCAGTTCTTC.

This clonotype was seen repeatedly, ten times or more. The V gene is TRBV5-1, the J gene TRBJ2-3; D not certain. Germline V CDR1 and CDR2: SGHRS, YFSETQ. The V end was cut by 0 bases, the J end by 4 bases, with 12 bases between. This CDR3 region has 15 residues. The CDR3 DNA reads as TGCGCCAGCAGCTTGGACGGTGGGGTCTCAGATACGCAGTATTTT. Translated, it gives CASSLDGGVSDTQYF.

The J gene is TRBJ2-3, the V gene TRBV9; D tentatively fits TRBD1 or TRBD2 (5 bases each). The CDR3 contains 16 residues. The V and J ends lost 2 bases and 6 bases respectively, with 19 bases between them. CDR1 SGDLS and CDR2 YYNGEE come from the germline V gene. CDR3 sequence reads: CASSVLGGPTTDTQYF. The CDR3 nucleotides are TGTGCCAGCAGCGTCCTTGGGGGACCAACAACGGATACGCAGTATTTT.

This clonotype was counted many times. This chain uses TRBV6-5 with TRBJ1-2, with 8 bases fitting TRBD1. V lost 2 bases, J lost 8 bases, and 7 bases stayed unmatched. The CDR3 is made up of 14 amino acids. In germline, CDR1 is MNHEY, CDR2 SVGAGI. CDR3 sequence: CASSYKTGVRGYTF. CDR3 nucleotides: TGTGCCAGCAGTTACAAGACAGGGGTCCGCGGCTACACCTTC.

At least ten counts were recorded for this clonotype. The chain combines TRBV5-1 with TRBJ2-7; 7 nucleotides match TRBD1. Unmatched junction bases numbered 14, after V lost 2 bases and J lost 6 bases. The CDR3 sequence is 16 residues long. Germline lookup yields CDR1 SGHRS and CDR2 YFSETQ. The CDR3 protein is CASSFQMTGIVAEQYF. CDR3 DNA sequence: TGCGCCAGCAGCTTCCAGATGACAGGGATTGTCGCCGAGCAGTACTTC.

This clonotype came up many times. The chain employs TRBV20-1 and TRBJ1-2, with 8 bases aligning to TRBD1. Germline CDR1 DFQATT, CDR2 SNEGSKA (reference sequence). There are 13 residues in the CDR3. J lost 2 bases, V lost 5 bases, and 4 bases had no gene match. CDR3 coding DNA: TGCAGTGCTTACAGGGGGGTCAACTATGGCTACACCTTC. Amino acid sequence: CSAYRGVNYGYTF.

This clonotype was counted ten times or more. The V call is TRBV4-2, the J call TRBJ2-3, with D perhaps being TRBD1 or TRBD2 (6 bases each). The CDR3 is 16 amino acids. Trimming took 4 bases from V and 0 from J, leaving 14 bases between them. Germline V gene sequence: CDR1 LGHNA, CDR2 YNFKEQ. CDR3 in DNA: TGTGCCAGCAGCCTCGGAGGCGGGACAAGCACAGATACGCAGTATTTT. Amino acids: CASSLGGGTSTDTQYF.

Many counts were recorded for this clonotype. The chain recombines TRBV19 with TRBJ2-7; no firm D call. Germline values: CDR1 LNHDA, CDR2 SQIVND (reference sequence). The CDR3 loop spans 16 amino acids. V dropped 1 base and J dropped 0 bases, with 13 bases sitting between them. CDR3: CASSIGDGRISYEQYF. The CDR3 region has the DNA TGTGCCAGTAGTATAGGCGACGGAAGGATCTCCTACGAGCAGTACTTC.

This clonotype was recorded many times. This chain links TRBV29-1 with TRBJ2-2; D may be TRBD2 (6 bases). Trimming took off 3 bases at V and 1 base at J, with 9 bases between the two ends. The CDR3 is made up of 14 amino acids. Germline V gene lookup returns CDR1 SQVTM and CDR2 ANQGSEA. CDR3 residues: CSVDAGRNTGELFF. The CDR3 coding sequence is TGCAGCGTTGATGCGGGGAGGAACACCGGGGAGCTGTTTTTT.